This T cell receptor beta chain was sequenced during a study of T cells in Graves' hyperthyroidism and ophthalmopathy. Study-level information: Peripheral blood collection took place at initial diagnosis, before any treatment.

Researchers took RNA transcripts and amplified the TCR beta CDR3 regions from them. The HTBI set primed first-round TCR CDR3 RT-PCR. TCRdb processed the multiplex PCR reads anew with MiXCR; each CDR3 protein has one entry. The sample lists a few hundred thousand distinct CDR3 sequences, approximately 15% occurring once. Stable Graves' hyperthyroidism meant no ophthalmopathy progression within 18 months. Specimen: blood. This TCR was sampled from a woman aged 30 to 39 with Graves' hyperthyroidism.

CDR3 region: CASSKSGTGEQPQHF. Here the CDR3 DNA reads TGTGCCAGTAGCAAATCTGGGACAGGGGAACAGCCCCAGCATTTT. This chain links TRBV19 with TRBJ1-5; 10 bases map to TRBD1. The V segment lost 6 bases and the J segment 7 bases; nucleotides outside the gene matches: 9. This CDR3 region has 15 residues. The germline V gene has CDR1 LNHDA and CDR2 SQIVND (reference sequence).